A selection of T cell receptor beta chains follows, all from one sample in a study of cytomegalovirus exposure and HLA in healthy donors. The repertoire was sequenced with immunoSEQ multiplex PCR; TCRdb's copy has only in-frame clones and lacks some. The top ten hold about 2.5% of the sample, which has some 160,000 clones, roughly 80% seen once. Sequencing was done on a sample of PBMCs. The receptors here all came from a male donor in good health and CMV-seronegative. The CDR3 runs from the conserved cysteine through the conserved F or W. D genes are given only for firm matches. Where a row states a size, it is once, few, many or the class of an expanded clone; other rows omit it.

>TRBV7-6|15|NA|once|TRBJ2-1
CASSFRVNVNNEQFF
TGTGCCAGCAGCTTTAGAGTAAATGTGAACAATGAGCAGTTCTTC
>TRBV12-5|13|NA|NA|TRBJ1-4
CASGQDPNEKLFF
TGTGCTAGTGGACAGGACCCTAATGAAAAACTGTTTTTT
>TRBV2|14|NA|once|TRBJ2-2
CAGNRVSNTGELFF
TGTGCCGGAAACAGGGTTTCGAACACCGGGGAGCTGTTTTTT
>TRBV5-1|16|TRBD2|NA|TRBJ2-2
CASSHGLAGNTGELFF
TGCGCCAGCAGCCATGGACTAGCGGGGAACACCGGGGAGCTGTTTTTT
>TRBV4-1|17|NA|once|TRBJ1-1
CASSQDPGQIHNTEAFF
TGCGCCAGCAGCCAAGATCCTGGACAGATCCACAACACTGAAGCTTTCTTT
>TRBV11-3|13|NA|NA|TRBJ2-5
CASSPTSRETQYF
TGTGCCAGCAGCCCTACTAGCCGAGAGACCCAGTACTTC
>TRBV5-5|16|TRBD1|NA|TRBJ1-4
CASSFSQGTTNEKLFF
TGTGCCAGCAGCTTTTCACAGGGGACAACTAATGAAAAACTGTTTTTT
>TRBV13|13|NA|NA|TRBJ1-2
CASSPRGNYGYTF
TGTGCCAGCAGCCCCCGAGGGAACTATGGCTACACCTTC
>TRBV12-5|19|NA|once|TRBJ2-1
CASGFPGRGNKPDYNEQFF
TGTGCTAGTGGTTTTCCGGGCAGGGGCAACAAACCCGATTACAATGAGCAGTTCTTC
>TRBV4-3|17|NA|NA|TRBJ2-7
CASSQDPSGGIAHEQYF
TGCGCCAGCAGCCAAGATCCATCTGGAGGAATAGCCCACGAGCAGTACTTC
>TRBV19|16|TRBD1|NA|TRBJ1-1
CASSVRDRGTNTEAFF
TGTGCCAGTAGTGTCCGGGACAGGGGCACGAACACTGAAGCTTTCTTT
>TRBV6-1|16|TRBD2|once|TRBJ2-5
CASSEAGGASWETQYF
TGTGCCAGCAGTGAAGCGGGAGGGGCTAGCTGGGAGACCCAGTACTTC
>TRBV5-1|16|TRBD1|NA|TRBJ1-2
CASSPGTGGVLGGYTF
TGCGCCAGCAGCCCGGGGACAGGGGGCGTTCTCGGTGGCTACACCTTC
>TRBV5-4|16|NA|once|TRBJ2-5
CASSLVPVVDQETQYF
TGTGCCAGCAGCTTGGTCCCGGTGGTGGACCAAGAGACCCAGTACTTC
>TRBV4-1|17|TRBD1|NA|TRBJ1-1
CASSQGWDRGLDTEAFF
TGCGCCAGCAGCCAGGGCTGGGACAGGGGGCTCGACACTGAAGCTTTCTTT
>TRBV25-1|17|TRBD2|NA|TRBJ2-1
CASSALGLAGGHNEQFF
TGTGCCAGCAGTGCCCTTGGGCTAGCGGGGGGCCACAATGAGCAGTTCTTC
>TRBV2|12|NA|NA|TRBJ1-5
CASSEGGGTQHF
TGTGCCAGCAGTGAAGGGGGGGGGACCCAGCATTTT
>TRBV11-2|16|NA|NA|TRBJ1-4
CASSSSVHGKNEKLFF
TGTGCCAGCAGCTCCTCTGTACACGGGAAGAATGAAAAACTGTTTTTT
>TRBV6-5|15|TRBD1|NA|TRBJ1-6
CASTPGQGNNSPLHF
TGTGCCAGCACCCCGGGACAGGGTAATAATTCACCCCTCCACTTT
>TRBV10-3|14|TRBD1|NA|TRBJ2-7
CAIREDRAIHEQYF
TGTGCCATCAGGGAGGACAGGGCGATCCACGAGCAGTACTTC
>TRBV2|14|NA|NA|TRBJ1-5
CASSRQGANQPQHF
TGTGCCAGCAGTCGGCAGGGTGCCAATCAGCCCCAGCATTTT
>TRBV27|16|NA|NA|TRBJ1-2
CASSLSLSGTNYGYTF
TGTGCCAGCAGTTTATCGTTGTCAGGAACTAACTATGGCTACACCTTC
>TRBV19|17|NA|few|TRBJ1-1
CASSSWAREALNTEAFF
TGTGCCAGTAGTAGTTGGGCCAGGGAGGCCTTGAACACTGAAGCTTTCTTT